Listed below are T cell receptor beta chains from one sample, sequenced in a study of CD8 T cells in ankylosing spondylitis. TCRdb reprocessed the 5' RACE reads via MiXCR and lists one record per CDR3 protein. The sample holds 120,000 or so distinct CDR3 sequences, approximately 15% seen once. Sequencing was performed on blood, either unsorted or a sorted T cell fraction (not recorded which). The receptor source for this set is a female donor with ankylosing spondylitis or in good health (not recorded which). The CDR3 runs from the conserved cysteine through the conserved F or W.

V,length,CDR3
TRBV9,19,CASSVVATVRGPPLDTQYF
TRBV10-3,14,CAIRGLAGIDEQFF
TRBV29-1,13,CSVGQGATDTQYF
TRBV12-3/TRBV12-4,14,CASSRTSGMETQYF
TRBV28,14,CASTHGVLTYEQYF
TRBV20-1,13,CSARNDRADTQYF
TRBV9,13,CASSTESGDIQYF
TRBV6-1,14,CASSQDREIYGYTF
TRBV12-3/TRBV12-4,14,CASTPSPGKNIQYF
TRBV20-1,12,CSARPRGTEAFF
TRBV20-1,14,CSAARGTNNNEQFF
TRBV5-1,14,CASNPVGLQETQYF
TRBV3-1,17,CASSLVLRGLGVETQYF
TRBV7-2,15,CASSPSWVPTGELFF
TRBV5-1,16,CASSLLAGGVTDTQYF
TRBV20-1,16,CSARLKLGLAGQPQHF
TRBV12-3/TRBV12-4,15,CASSFDRGGTGELFF
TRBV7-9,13,CASSYDRHQPQHF
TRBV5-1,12,CASSLGGEKLFF
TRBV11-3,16,CASTDEGFANTGELFF
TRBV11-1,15,CASSLGLLSYNGQFF
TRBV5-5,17,CASSLGVGGNSYNEQFF
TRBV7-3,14,CASSLGPAWDTQYF
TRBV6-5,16,CASSSDSRGFNYGYTF
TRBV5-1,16,CASSPTGQERGQPQHF
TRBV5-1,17,CASSRTSGGVFPGELFF
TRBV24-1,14,CATSVQESTDTQYF
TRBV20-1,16,CSARDLIGGSDTEAFF
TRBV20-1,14,CSTRELQNTGELFF
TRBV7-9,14,CASSGDRGSNEQYF
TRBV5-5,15,CASSFNIGGTYEQYF
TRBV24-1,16,CATSDPTGGAFREQFF
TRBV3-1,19,CASSQGWGKRDSSYNEQFF
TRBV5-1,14,CASNPTSGSLEQYF
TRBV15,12,CATSRDTNEQFF
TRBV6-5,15,CASIYRDRVPEKLFF
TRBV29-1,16,CSVVTKQGGSNQPQHF
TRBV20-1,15,CSARARGTSTDTQYF
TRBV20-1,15,CSARASEPYSYEQYF
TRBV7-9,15,CASSPQGIRADTQYF
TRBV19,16,CASSIGLAGGGDEQFF
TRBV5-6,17,CASSLGQGYSGANVLTF
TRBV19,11,CASSRNGEQFF
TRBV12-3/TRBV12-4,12,CASRGSNQPQHF
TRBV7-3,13,CASSRQDQETQYF
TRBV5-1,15,CASSLGGQGYNEQFF
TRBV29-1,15,CSAGRTTGATGELFF
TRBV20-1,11,CSARQLYGYTF
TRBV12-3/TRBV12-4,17,CASSPDTLRTGAYEQYF
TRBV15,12,CATSRRDFEQYF
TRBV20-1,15,CSATTGSHSNQPQHF
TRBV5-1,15,CASSLAGQMNTEAFF
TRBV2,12,CAGQGANQPQHF
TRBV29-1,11,CSVATSYEQYF
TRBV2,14,CASSSGSHTGELFF